The T cell receptor (beta chain) described here comes from a study of shared clonotypes between healthy human individuals. The assay was immunoSEQ multiplex PCR, and TCRdb's table has in-frame clones only and misses some. This table holds roughly 2.2 million clones, roughly 93% found once. V was shortened by 6 bases and J by 6 bases, with 12 bases between the two germline ends. The CDR3 is 12 amino acids. Germline values: CDR1 MDHEN, CDR2 SYDVKM. The rearrangement joins TRBV28 to TRBJ2-7, with a weak D call TRBD1 (5 bases). The sequencing sample was made of naive CD4+ T cells from PBMCs. Subset reported: CD45RA+ positively selected. The sequence was collected from a man younger than 35 in good health. Some clones in this sample may be carry-over from other donors' samples. The DNA of the CDR3 is TGTGCCAGCAGCCAACAGGTCTCCGAGCAGTACTTC. Translation gives CASSQQVSEQYF.